This TCR beta chain was recorded in a study of shared clonotypes between healthy human individuals. Samples underwent the assay at deep level. This table comes from immunoSEQ multiplex PCR, and its TCRdb copy is limited to in-frame clones, with some not included. This sample yields nearly 1,000,000 clones, of which less than 85% are seen a single time; approximately 1.5% belongs to the top ten. CD4+ cells were split into CD45RA+ naive and CD45RA-negative memory subsets. This receptor was taken from a man younger than 35 in good health. Source material: memory CD4+ T cells sorted from blood. Described subset: CD45RA-negative fraction.

This chain's CDR3 is CASRTGTGLYEQYF. The CDR3 nucleotides read TGTGCCAGCAGGACCGGGACAGGGCTTTACGAGCAGTACTTC. The gene calls are TRBV6-9 and TRBJ2-7; 9 nucleotides match TRBD1. V dropped 6 bases and J dropped 4; count of bases not matched to a gene: 7. Germline V gene data show CDR1 as MNHGY and CDR2 as SVAAGI. The CDR3 sequence is 14 residues long.